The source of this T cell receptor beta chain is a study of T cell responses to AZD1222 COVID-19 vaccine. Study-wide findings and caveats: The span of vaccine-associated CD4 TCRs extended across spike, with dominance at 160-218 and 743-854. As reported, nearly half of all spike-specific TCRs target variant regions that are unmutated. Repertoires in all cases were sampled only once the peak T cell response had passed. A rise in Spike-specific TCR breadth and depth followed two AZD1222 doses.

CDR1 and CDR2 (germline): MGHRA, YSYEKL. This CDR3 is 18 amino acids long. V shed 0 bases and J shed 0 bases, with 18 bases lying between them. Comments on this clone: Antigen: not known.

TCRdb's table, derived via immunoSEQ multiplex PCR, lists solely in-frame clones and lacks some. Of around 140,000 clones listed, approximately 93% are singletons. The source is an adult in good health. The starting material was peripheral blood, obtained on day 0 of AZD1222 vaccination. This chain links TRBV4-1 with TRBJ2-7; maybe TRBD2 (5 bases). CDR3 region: CASSQDQMDSLDSYEQYF. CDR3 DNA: TGCGCCAGCAGCCAAGATCAGATGGACTCCCTTGACTCCTACGAGCAGTACTTC.